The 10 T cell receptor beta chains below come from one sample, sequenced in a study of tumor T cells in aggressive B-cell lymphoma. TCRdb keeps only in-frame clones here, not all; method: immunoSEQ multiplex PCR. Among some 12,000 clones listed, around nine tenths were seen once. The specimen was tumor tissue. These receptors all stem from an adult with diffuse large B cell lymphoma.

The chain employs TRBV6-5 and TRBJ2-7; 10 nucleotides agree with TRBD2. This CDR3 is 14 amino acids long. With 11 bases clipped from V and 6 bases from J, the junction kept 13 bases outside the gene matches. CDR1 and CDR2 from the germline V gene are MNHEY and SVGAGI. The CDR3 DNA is TGTGCCTGCCGGGCCCTAGCGGGAGTCGGCGAGCAGTACTTC. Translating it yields CACRALAGVGEQYF.

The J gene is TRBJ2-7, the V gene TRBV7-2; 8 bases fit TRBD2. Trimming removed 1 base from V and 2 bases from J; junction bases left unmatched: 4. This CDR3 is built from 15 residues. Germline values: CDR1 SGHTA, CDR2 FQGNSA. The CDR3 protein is CASSLDGTRTYEQYF. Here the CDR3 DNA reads TGTGCCAGCAGCTTAGACGGGACTAGAACCTACGAGCAGTACTTC. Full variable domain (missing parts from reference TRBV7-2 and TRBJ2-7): GAGVSQSPSNKVTEKGKDVELRCDPISGHTALYWYRQSLGQGLEFLIYFQGNSAPDKSGLPSDRFSAERTGGSVSTLTIQRTQQEDSAVYLCASSLDGTRTYEQYFGPGTRLTVT.

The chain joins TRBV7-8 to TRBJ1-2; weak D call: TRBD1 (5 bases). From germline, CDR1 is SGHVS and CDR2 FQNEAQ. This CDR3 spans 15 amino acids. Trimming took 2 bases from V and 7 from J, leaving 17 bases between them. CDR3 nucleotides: TGTGCCAGCAGCTTATCTAAGTTCGGGGGAGGTGGCTACACCTTC. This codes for CASSLSKFGGGGYTF.

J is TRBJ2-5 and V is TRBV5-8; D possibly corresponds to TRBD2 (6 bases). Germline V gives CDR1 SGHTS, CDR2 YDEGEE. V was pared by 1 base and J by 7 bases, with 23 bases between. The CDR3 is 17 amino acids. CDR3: CASSLSSRDTTGGTQYF. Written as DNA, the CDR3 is TGTGCCAGCAGCTTGTCCTCGCGGGATACCACTGGAGGGACCCAGTACTTC.

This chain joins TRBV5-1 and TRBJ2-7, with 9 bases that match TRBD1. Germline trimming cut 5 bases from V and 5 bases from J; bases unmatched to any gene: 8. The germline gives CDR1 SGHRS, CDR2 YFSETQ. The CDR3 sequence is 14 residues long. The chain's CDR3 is CASRLTGGLDEQYF. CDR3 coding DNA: TGCGCCAGCAGATTGACAGGGGGTCTGGACGAGCAGTACTTC.

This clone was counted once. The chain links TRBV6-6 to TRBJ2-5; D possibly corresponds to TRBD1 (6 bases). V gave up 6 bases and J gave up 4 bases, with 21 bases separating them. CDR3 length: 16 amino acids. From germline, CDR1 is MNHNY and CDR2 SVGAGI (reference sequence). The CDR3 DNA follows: TGTGCCAGCAGCCCCCACACAGGGACATTAGGAGAGACCCAGTACTTC. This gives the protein CASSPHTGTLGETQYF.

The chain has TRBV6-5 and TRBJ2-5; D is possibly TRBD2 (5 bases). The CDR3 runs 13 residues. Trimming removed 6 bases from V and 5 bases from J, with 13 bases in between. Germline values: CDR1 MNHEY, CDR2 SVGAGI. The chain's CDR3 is CASSHGLAETQYF. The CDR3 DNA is TGTGCCAGCAGCCATGGACTGGCGGAGACCCAGTACTTC.

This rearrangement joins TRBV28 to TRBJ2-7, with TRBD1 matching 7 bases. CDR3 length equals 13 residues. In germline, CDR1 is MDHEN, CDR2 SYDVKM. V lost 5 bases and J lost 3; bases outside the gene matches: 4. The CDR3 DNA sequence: TGTGCCAGCAGTATTACAGGGGTCTACGAGCAGTACTTC. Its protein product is CASSITGVYEQYF. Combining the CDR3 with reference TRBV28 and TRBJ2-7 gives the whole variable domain DVKVTQSSRYLVKRTGEKVFLECVQDMDHENMFWYRQDPGLGLRLIYFSYDVKMKEKGDIPEGYSVSREKKERFSLILESASTNQTSMYLCASSITGVYEQYFGPGTRLTVT.

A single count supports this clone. The CDR3 loop is CSAPPVVGYTF. The CDR3 DNA follows: TGCAGTGCCCCCCCGGTAGTCGGCTACACCTTC. This rearrangement joins TRBV20-1 to TRBJ1-2; D unresolved. The CDR3 has 11 residues. CDR1 and CDR2 from the germline V gene are DFQATT and SNEGSKA (reference sequence). Trimming pared 6 bases from V and 8 bases from J, leaving 13 bases between.

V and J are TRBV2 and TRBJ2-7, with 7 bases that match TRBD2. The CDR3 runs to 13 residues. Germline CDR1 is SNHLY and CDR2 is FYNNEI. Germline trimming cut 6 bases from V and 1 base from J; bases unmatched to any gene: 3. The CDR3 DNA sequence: TGTGCCAGCAGGGCCGGGGGGTCCTACGAGCAGTACTTC. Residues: CASRAGGSYEQYF. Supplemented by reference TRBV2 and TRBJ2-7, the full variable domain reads EPEVTQTPSHQVTQMGQEVILRCVPISNHLYFYWYRQILGQKVEFLVSFYNNEISEKSEIFDDQFSVERPDGSNFTLKIRSTKLEDSAMYFCASRAGGSYEQYFGPGTRLTVT.